Following are 16 T cell receptor beta chains from one sample sequenced in a study of identical twins. Each CDR3 protein gets one entry after TCRdb re-called the 5' RACE reads with MiXCR. The repertoire holds 350,000 or so distinct CDR3 sequences, with about 10% as singletons. Source material: naive T cells sorted from blood. These receptors were taken from a woman in her forties or fifties in good health.

This rearrangement joins TRBV6-1 to TRBJ2-1, with D unclear. The CDR3 sequence is 15 residues long. Germline assignment: CDR1 MNHNS and CDR2 SASEGT. Trimming cost V 1 base and J 3 bases, with 10 bases left between them. DNA for the CDR3: TGTGCCAGCAGTGAAGATGGGCTGGGCTACAATGAGCAGTTCTTC. Amino acid sequence: CASSEDGLGYNEQFF.

This chain joins TRBV6-2 or TRBV6-3 and TRBJ1-2; D is undetermined. Germline V gene data show CDR1 as MNHEY and CDR2 as SVGEGT. Trimming removed 2 bases at V and 5 bases at J, with 9 bases between. The CDR3 contains 13 residues. The CDR3 loop reads CASSYTGWYGYTF. The CDR3 nucleotides read TGTGCCAGCAGTTACACGGGGTGGTATGGCTACACCTTC.

This clonotype occurred a few times. V gene TRBV6-1 combines with J gene TRBJ1-1; D possibly corresponds to TRBD1 (5 bases). The germline gives CDR1 MNHNS, CDR2 SASEGT. Trimming took off 7 bases at V and 7 bases at J, with 19 bases between the two ends. CDR3 length: 14 amino acids. The CDR3 sequence: CASNFGGKRNEAFF. In nucleotides, the CDR3 is TGTGCCAGCAATTTTGGGGGAAAGAGGAATGAAGCTTTCTTT.

This chain joins TRBV5-1 and TRBJ2-7; D perhaps matches TRBD2 (6 bases). CDR1 SGHRS and CDR2 YFSETQ come from the germline V gene. V was pared by 3 bases and J by 5 bases, with 15 bases between. CDR3 length: 14 amino acids. CDR3 loop: CASSSTGLPDEQYF. CDR3 nucleotide sequence: TGCGCCAGCAGCTCAACGGGACTCCCGGACGAGCAGTACTTC.

J is TRBJ2-5 and V is TRBV20-1; tentatively, D is TRBD2 (6 bases). Trimming took off 0 bases at V and 4 bases at J, with 15 bases between the two ends. CDR1 and CDR2 from the germline V gene are DFQATT and SNEGSKA (reference sequence). The CDR3 has 15 amino acids. The CDR3 sequence is CSARDSREIPETQYF. The DNA of the CDR3 is TGCAGTGCTAGAGATAGTCGGGAGATCCCAGAGACCCAGTACTTC.

The chain joins TRBV10-1 to TRBJ2-1, with TRBD2 identical over 11 bases. This CDR3 is built from 15 residues. Germline CDR1 reads WNHNN; CDR2 reads SYGVQD (reference sequence). Trimming cost V 7 bases and J 9 bases; bases outside gene matches: 11. The CDR3 spells CASMPGTSGSCEQFF. In DNA form, the CDR3 reads TGCGCCAGCATGCCCGGGACTAGCGGCTCCTGTGAGCAGTTCTTC.

The chain joins TRBV30 to TRBJ2-1; 13 bases fit TRBD2. The CDR3 sequence is 14 residues long. Germline-derived CDR1 and CDR2 are GTSNPN and SVGIG (reference sequence). The J segment lost 8 bases and the V segment lost 2 bases, leaving 3 bases of the junction unmatched. The CDR3: CAWSRTSGSDEQFF. DNA of the CDR3: TGTGCCTGGAGTAGGACTAGCGGGAGCGATGAGCAGTTCTTC.

This clonotype was detected a few times. The chain has TRBV5-1 and TRBJ2-1; D remains unclear. Germline V gene lookup returns CDR1 SGHRS and CDR2 YFSETQ. This CDR3 spans 11 amino acids. Trimming removed 2 bases from V and 10 bases from J, with 7 bases in between. The CDR3 DNA reads as TGCGCCAGCAGCTTTGCGGAGGAGCAGTTCTTC. Protein sequence: CASSFAEEQFF.

This clonotype was picked up many times. The V and J genes are TRBV20-1 and TRBJ2-7, with TRBD2 matching over 10 bases. V dropped 0 bases and J dropped 9; count of bases not matched to a gene: 8. Germline CDR1 and CDR2: DFQATT and SNEGSKA (reference sequence). The CDR3 covers 14 residues. The CDR3 loop reads CSARDPTSGMVQYV. CDR3 bases: TGCAGTGCTAGAGATCCAACTAGCGGGATGGTGCAGTACGTC.

This clonotype was seen repeatedly, ten times or more. This chain joins TRBV4-1 and TRBJ2-5; no firm D call. Germline CDR1 MGHRA, CDR2 YSYEKL. V dropped 1 base and J dropped 9 bases, with 6 bases sitting between them. The CDR3 length is 11 residues. The CDR3 sequence is CASSQAGSQYF. DNA for the CDR3: TGCGCCAGCAGCCAAGCTGGGTCCCAGTACTTC.

At least ten counts were recorded for this clonotype. The chain links TRBV9 to TRBJ1-1; a possible D gene is TRBD1 (6 bases). The CDR3 totals 13 residues. Germline V gene data show CDR1 as SGDLS and CDR2 as YYNGEE. V was trimmed by 4 bases and J by 4 bases, leaving 11 bases between them. The CDR3 coding sequence is TGTGCCAGCAGCCGACAGGAACTCACTGAAGCTTTCTTT. Its protein product is CASSRQELTEAFF. Variable domain in full (rest from reference TRBV9 and TRBJ1-1): DSGVTQTPKHLITATGQRVTLRCSPRSGDLSVYWYQQSLDQGLQFLIQYYNGEERAKGNILERFSAQQFPDLHSELNLSSLELGDSALYFCASSRQELTEAFFGQGTRLTVV.

This clonotype was recorded a few times. The chain employs TRBV7-2 and TRBJ2-5, with 9 bases aligning to TRBD2. Trimming removed 5 bases from V and 1 base from J; junction bases left unmatched: 2. CDR1 SGHTA and CDR2 FQGNSA come from the germline V gene. The length of the CDR3 is 14 residues. DNA for the CDR3: TGTGCCAGCAGCGCGACTAGCGGCCAAGAGACCCAGTACTTC. Translated, it gives CASSATSGQETQYF.

This chain uses TRBV5-1 with TRBJ2-5; 10 bases line up with TRBD2. V lost 0 bases to trimming and J lost 5 bases; unmatched junction nucleotides: 7. The CDR3 sequence is 16 residues long. Germline CDR1 and CDR2: SGHRS and YFSETQ. The CDR3 DNA sequence: TGCGCCAGCAGCTTGGTAGGAGCGGGAGGGGTCGAGACCCAGTACTTC. Protein sequence: CASSLVGAGGVETQYF.

This clonotype was picked up a small number of times. The chain recombines TRBV7-9 with TRBJ2-7, with 14 bases identical to TRBD2. Germline V gives CDR1 SEHNR, CDR2 FQNEAQ (reference sequence). This CDR3 has 15 residues. With V trimmed by 3 bases and J by 5 bases, 3 bases remained unmatched. CDR3 sequence reads: CASSFGTSGSNEQYF. CDR3 nucleotides: TGTGCCAGCAGCTTTGGGACTAGCGGGAGTAACGAGCAGTACTTC.

A few counts support this clonotype. The chain uses TRBV27 and TRBJ2-2; D gene ambiguous. Germline CDR1 MNHEY, CDR2 SMNVEV (reference sequence). V lost 7 bases and J lost 7, with 7 bases in between. This CDR3 contains 11 residues. CDR3 region: CASTEGGELFF. The CDR3 DNA is TGTGCCAGCACCGAAGGCGGGGAGCTGTTTTTT.

In its sample, this clonotype was seen many times. The V and J genes are TRBV24-1 and TRBJ2-1; tentatively, D is TRBD2 (8 bases). The ends were cut back, 5 bases at V and 0 bases at J, with 22 bases in the middle. Germline V gene sequence: CDR1 KGHDR, CDR2 SFDVKD. The CDR3 sequence is 19 residues long. CDR3 protein: CATSARGGAGGSSYNEQFF. The CDR3 region has the DNA TGTGCCACCAGTGCCCGGGGGGGGGCAGGGGGTAGCTCCTACAATGAGCAGTTCTTC.